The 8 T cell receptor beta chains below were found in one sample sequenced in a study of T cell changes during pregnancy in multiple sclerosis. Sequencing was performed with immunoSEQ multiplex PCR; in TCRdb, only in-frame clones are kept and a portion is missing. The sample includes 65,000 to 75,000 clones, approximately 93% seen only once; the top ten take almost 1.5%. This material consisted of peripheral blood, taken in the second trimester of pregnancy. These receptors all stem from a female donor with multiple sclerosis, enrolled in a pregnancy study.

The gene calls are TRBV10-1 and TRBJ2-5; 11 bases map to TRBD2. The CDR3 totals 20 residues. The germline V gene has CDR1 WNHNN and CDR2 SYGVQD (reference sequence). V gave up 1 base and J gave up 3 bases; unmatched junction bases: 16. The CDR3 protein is CASSEWGSGRAESPKETQYF. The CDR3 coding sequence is TGCGCCAGCAGTGAGTGGGGTAGCGGGAGGGCCGAATCCCCTAAAGAGACCCAGTACTTC.

The CDR3 protein is CASSPAGGQSTLGYGYTF. As DNA, the CDR3 is TGTGCCAGCAGCCCGGCCGGGGGACAGTCAACCTTGGGGTATGGCTACACCTTC. The rearrangement uses TRBV4-2 and TRBJ1-2; 7 bases align to TRBD1. Per the germline V gene, CDR1 is LGHNA and CDR2 is YNFKEQ. V shed 4 bases and J 5 bases; nucleotides not matched to a gene: 19. CDR3 length: 18 amino acids.

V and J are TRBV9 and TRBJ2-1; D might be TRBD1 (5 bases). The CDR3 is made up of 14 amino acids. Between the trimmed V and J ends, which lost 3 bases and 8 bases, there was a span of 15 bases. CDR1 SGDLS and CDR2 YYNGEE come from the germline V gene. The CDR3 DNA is TGTGCCAGCAGCGGTTGGATAGTCAGGGATGAGCAGTTCTTC. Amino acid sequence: CASSGWIVRDEQFF.

The CDR3 reads CASSLLGETGVGEQYF. CDR3 nucleotide sequence: TGTGCCAGCAGTTTATTGGGGGAGACAGGGGTTGGTGAGCAGTACTTC. This rearrangement joins TRBV27 to TRBJ2-7, with 8 positions matching TRBD1. Germline V gene data show CDR1 as MNHEY and CDR2 as SMNVEV (reference sequence). The CDR3 has 16 residues. Trimming took 1 base from V and 7 from J; bases not matched to a gene: 12.

CDR3 DNA: TGCGCCAGCAGCCAAGATAGCAGTAGCTCCTACGAGCAGTACTTC. Residues: CASSQDSSSSYEQYF. This chain links TRBV4-3 with TRBJ2-7, with no clear D. This CDR3 has 15 amino acids. Trimming left V 0 bases short and J 0 bases short, with 9 bases between. Germline assignment: CDR1 LGHNA and CDR2 YSLEER.

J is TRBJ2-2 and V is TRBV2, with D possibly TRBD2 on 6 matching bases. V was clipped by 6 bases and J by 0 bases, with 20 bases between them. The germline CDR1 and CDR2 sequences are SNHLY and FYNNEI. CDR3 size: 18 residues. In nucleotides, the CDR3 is TGTGCCAGCAGGACCGGGACTCCTGCCTCCACGAACACCGGGGAGCTGTTTTTT. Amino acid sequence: CASRTGTPASTNTGELFF.

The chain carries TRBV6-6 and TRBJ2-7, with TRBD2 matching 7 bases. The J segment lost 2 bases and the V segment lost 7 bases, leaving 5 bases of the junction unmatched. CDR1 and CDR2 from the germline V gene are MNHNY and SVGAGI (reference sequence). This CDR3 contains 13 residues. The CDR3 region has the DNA TGTGCCAGCACCCCGCGGGGGACCTACGAGCAGTACTTC. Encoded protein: CASTPRGTYEQYF.

CDR3 sequence reads: CASSVGNQGALGQPQHF. Here the CDR3 DNA reads TGCGCCAGCAGTGTGGGGAACCAGGGGGCGCTTGGACAGCCCCAGCATTTT. J is TRBJ1-5 and V is TRBV10-2; 8 bases map to TRBD1. The junction had 15 bases not matched to a gene; V was cut back by 4 bases and J by 7 bases. This CDR3 has 17 amino acids. In germline, CDR1 is WSHSY, CDR2 SAAADI.